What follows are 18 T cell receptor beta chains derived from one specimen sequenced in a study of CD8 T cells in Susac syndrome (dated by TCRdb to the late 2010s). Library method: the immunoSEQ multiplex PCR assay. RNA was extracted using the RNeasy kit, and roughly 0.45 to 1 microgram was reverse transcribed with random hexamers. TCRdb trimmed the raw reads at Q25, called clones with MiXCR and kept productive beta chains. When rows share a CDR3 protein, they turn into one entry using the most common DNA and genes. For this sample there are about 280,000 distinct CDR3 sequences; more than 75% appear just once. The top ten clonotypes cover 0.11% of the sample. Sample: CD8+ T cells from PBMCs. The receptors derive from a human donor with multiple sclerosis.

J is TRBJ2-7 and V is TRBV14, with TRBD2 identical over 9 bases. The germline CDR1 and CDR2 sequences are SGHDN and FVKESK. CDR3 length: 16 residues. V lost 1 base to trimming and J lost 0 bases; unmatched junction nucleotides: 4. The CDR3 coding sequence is TGTGCCAGCAGCCAAGGGCGCGGGAGGGGCTCCTACGAGCAGTACTTC. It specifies CASSQGRGRGSYEQYF.

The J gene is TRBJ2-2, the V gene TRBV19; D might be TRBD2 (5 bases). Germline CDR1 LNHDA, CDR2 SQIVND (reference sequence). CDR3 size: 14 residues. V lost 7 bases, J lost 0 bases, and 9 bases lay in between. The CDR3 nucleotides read TGTGCCAGTACACAGCGGACGAACACCGGGGAGCTGTTTTTT. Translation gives CASTQRTNTGELFF.

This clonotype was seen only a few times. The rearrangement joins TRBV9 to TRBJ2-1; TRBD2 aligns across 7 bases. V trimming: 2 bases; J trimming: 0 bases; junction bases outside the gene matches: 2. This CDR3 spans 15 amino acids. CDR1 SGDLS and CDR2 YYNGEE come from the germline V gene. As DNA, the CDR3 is TGTGCCAGCAGCGTCGGCGGGGGCTCCTACAATGAGCAGTTCTTC. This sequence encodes CASSVGGGSYNEQFF.

The CDR3 coding sequence is TGCAGCGTTGAGGACAGGGAAGGTCTCTACGAGCAGTACTTC. This translates into CSVEDREGLYEQYF. This sequence joins TRBV29-1 and TRBJ2-7; 8 nucleotides align to TRBD1. Germline CDR1 reads SQVTM; CDR2 reads ANQGSEA. Trimming at V came to 3 bases and at J to 3 bases, leaving 7 bases not matched to a gene. There are 14 residues in the CDR3.

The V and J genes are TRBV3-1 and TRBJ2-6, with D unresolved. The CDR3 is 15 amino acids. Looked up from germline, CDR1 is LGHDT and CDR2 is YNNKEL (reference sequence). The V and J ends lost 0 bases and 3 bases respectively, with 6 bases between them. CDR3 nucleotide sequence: TGTGCCAGCAGCCAAGACGGGCTTGGGGCCAACGTCCTGACTTTC. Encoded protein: CASSQDGLGANVLTF.

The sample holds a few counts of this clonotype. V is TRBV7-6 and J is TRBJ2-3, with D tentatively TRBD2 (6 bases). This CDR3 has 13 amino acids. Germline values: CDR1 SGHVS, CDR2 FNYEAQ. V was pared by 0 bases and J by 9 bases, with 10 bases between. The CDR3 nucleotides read TGTGCCAGCAGCTTAGCGACGGGGAGGACGCAGTATTTT. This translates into CASSLATGRTQYF.

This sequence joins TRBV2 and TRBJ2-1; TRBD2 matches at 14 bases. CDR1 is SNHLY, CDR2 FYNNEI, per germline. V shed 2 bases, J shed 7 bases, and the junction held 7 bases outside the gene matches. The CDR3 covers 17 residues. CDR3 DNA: TGTGCCAGCAGTGAACCCTCGGGACTAGCGGGAGAGAATGAGCAGTTCTTC. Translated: CASSEPSGLAGENEQFF.

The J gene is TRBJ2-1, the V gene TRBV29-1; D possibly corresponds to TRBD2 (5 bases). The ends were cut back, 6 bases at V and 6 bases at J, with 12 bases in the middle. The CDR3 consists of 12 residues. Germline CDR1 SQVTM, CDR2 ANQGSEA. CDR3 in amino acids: CSVTIRTNEQFF. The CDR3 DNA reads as TGCAGCGTGACTATTCGAACCAATGAGCAGTTCTTC.

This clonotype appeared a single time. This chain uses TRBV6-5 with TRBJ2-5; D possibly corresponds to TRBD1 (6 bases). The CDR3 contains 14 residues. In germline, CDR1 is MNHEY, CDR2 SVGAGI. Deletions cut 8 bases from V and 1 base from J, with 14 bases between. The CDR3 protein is CASRAGVFQETQYF. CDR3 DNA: TGTGCCAGCCGGGCAGGGGTCTTCCAAGAGACCCAGTACTTC.

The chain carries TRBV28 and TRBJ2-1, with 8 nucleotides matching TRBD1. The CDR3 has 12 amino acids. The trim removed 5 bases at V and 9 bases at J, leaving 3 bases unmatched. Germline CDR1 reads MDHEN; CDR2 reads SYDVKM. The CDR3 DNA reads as TGTGCCAGCAGTCCACAGGGGGTTGAGCAGTTCTTC. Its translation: CASSPQGVEQFF. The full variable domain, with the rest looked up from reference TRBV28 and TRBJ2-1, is DVKVTQSSRYLVKRTGEKVFLECVQDMDHENMFWYRQDPGLGLRLIYFSYDVKMKEKGDIPEGYSVSREKKERFSLILESASTNQTSMYLCASSPQGVEQFFGPGTRLTVL.

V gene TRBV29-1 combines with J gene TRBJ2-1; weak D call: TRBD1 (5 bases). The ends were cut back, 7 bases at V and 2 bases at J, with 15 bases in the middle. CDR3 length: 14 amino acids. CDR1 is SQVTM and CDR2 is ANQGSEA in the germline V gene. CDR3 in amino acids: CSAETAPPYNEQFF. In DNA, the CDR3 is TGCAGCGCCGAGACAGCGCCACCCTACAATGAGCAGTTCTTC.

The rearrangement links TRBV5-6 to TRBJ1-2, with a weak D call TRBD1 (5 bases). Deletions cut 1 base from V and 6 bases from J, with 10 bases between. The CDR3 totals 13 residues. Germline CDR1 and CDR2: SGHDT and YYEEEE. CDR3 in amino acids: CASSLLQADGYTF. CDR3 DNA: TGTGCCAGCAGCTTGTTACAGGCGGATGGCTACACCTTC.

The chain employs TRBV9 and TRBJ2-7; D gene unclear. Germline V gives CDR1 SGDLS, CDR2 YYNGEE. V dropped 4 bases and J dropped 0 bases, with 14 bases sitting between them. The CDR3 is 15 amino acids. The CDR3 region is CASSPDPRASYEQYF. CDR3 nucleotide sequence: TGTGCCAGCAGCCCTGACCCTCGGGCCTCCTACGAGCAGTACTTC.

The CDR3 reads CASSLKYGDTQYF. CDR3 sequence (DNA): TGTGCCAGCAGCTTAAAATACGGAGATACGCAGTATTTT. V is TRBV7-9 and J is TRBJ2-3; D is unclear. CDR3 size: 13 residues. V was pared by 2 bases and J by 5 bases, with 8 bases between. Looked up from germline, CDR1 is SEHNR and CDR2 is FQNEAQ (reference sequence).

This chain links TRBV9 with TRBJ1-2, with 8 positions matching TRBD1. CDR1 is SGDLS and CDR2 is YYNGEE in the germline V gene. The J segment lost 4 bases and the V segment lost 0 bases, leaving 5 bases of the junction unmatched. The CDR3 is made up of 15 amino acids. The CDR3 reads CASSVERDRLYGYTF. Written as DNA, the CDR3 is TGTGCCAGCAGCGTAGAGCGGGACAGGCTCTATGGCTACACCTTC.

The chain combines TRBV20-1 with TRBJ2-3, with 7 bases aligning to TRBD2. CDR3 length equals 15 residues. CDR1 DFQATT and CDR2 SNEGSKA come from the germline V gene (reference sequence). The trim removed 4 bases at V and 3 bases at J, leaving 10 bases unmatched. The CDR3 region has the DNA TGCAGTGCTACCCCTCCTGGCGGGGGTACAGATACGCAGTATTTT. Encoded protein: CSATPPGGGTDTQYF.

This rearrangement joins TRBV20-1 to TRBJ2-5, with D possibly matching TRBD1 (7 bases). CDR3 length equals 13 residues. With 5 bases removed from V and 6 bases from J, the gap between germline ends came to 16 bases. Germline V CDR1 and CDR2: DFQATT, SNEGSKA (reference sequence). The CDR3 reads CSAVHRGGKTQYF. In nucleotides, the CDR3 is TGCAGTGCTGTCCACAGGGGCGGGAAGACCCAGTACTTC.

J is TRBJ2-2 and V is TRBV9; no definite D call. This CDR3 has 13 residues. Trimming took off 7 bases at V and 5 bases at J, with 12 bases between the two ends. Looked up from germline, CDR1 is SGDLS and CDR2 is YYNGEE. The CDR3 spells CASLGSVTGELFF. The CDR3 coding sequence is TGTGCCAGCCTTGGTAGTGTTACCGGGGAGCTGTTTTTT.